Following are 14 T cell receptor beta chains from one sample sequenced in a study of blood T cell repertoires in COVID-19 (dated by TCRdb to 2020 to 2021). The library was made by the immunoSEQ multiplex PCR assay. The table comes from immuneACCESS by way of TCRdb, which keeps in-frame sequences with V and J called. Part of the clones is missing from these tables; in studies checked, under half for an unresolved V gene and the rest for unknown reasons. The sample records over 35,000 clones, around four fifths of which are singletons. Approximately 14% of the sample comes from the top ten. What was sequenced was peripheral blood. The receptors here all came from a human donor in a cohort sampled during active COVID-19.

The V call is TRBV2, the J call TRBJ1-1; maybe TRBD1 (6 bases). V was clipped by 1 base and J by 4 bases, with 13 bases between them. Germline V gives CDR1 SNHLY, CDR2 FYNNEI. CDR3 length equals 15 residues. The DNA for the CDR3 is TGTGCCAGCAGTGAAGGGCAGGGGCGGGTCACTGAAGCTTTCTTT. It yields the protein CASSEGQGRVTEAFF.

The V and J genes are TRBV6-4 and TRBJ1-2; D may be TRBD1 (6 bases). The CDR3 contains 16 residues. Germline V gene sequence: CDR1 MRHNA, CDR2 SNTAGT. Trimming removed 5 bases at V and 7 bases at J, with 23 bases between. The DNA for the CDR3 is TGTGCCAGCAGTCTGGAGGAACAGGGAAACGTTCCTGGCTACACCTTC. This gives the protein CASSLEEQGNVPGYTF.

The chain has TRBV29-1 and TRBJ1-1, with a weak D call TRBD1 (6 bases). The CDR3 runs 15 residues. Germline V lookup: CDR1 SQVTM, CDR2 ANQGSEA. The V gene lost 5 bases and the J gene lost 0 bases, with 16 bases spanning the gap. CDR3 region: CSVRPRQVMNTEAFF. The CDR3 DNA is TGCAGCGTTAGGCCCAGACAGGTCATGAACACTGAAGCTTTCTTT.

CDR3: CASQTGYNSPLHF. The DNA of the CDR3 is TGTGCCAGTCAGACAGGATATAATTCACCCCTCCACTTT. This chain links TRBV19 with TRBJ1-6, with D possibly being TRBD1 (6 bases). The V gene lost 8 bases and the J gene lost 4 bases, with 9 bases spanning the gap. The CDR3 totals 13 residues. Germline CDR1 is LNHDA and CDR2 is SQIVND (reference sequence).

This clone was found once. The chain joins TRBV6-2 or TRBV6-3 to TRBJ2-2, with a weak D call TRBD1 (6 bases). CDR1 and CDR2 from the germline V gene are MNHEY and SVGEGT. Trimming cost V 1 base and J 6 bases, with 12 bases left between them. CDR3 size: 15 residues. In DNA form, the CDR3 reads TGTGCCAGCAGTTACTTTGGACAGCTAGCCGGGGAGCTGTTTTTT. Translation gives CASSYFGQLAGELFF.

J is TRBJ2-1 and V is TRBV30; 7 positions agree with TRBD1. Germline CDR1 reads GTSNPN; CDR2 reads SVGIG (reference sequence). The CDR3 is made up of 12 amino acids. V lost 5 bases, J lost 7 bases, and 5 bases stayed unmatched. The CDR3 region has the DNA TGTGCCTGGGACAGGGAGAAAAATGAGCAGTTCTTC. Translating it yields CAWDREKNEQFF. Looking up the rest from reference TRBV30 and TRBJ2-1 gives the full variable domain: SQTIHQWPATLVQPVGSPLSLECTVEGTSNPNLYWYRQAAGRGLQLLFYSVGIGQISSEVPQNLSASRPQDRQFILSSKKLLLSDSGFYLCAWDREKNEQFFGPGTRLTVL.

The chain carries TRBV5-4 and TRBJ1-5, with D perhaps TRBD1 (6 bases). CDR3 length: 18 amino acids. Germline V gene data show CDR1 as SGHNT and CDR2 as YYREEE (reference sequence). The V end lost 0 bases, the J end lost 0 bases, and 16 bases lay between the germline ends. The CDR3 bases are TGTGCCAGCAGCTTGGGGGGACAAGCGCCTACTAGCAATCAGCCCCAGCATTTT. Encoded protein: CASSLGGQAPTSNQPQHF.

V usage is TRBV6-5 and J usage is TRBJ1-6; D is uncertain. V was clipped by 0 bases and J by 6 bases, with 9 bases between them. The CDR3 has 15 amino acids. The V gene's germline CDR1 is MNHEY and CDR2 SVGAGI. CDR3 nucleotides: TGTGCCAGCAGTTACTCGAGCGGGGTTAATTCACCCCTCCACTTT. Its protein product is CASSYSSGVNSPLHF.

The chain recombines TRBV6-4 with TRBJ2-5, with D tentatively TRBD2 (6 bases). This CDR3 spans 13 amino acids. V was trimmed by 4 bases and J by 5 bases, leaving 11 bases between them. Germline V gives CDR1 MRHNA, CDR2 SNTAGT. DNA for the CDR3: TGTGCCAGCAGTGCAGGAGCGGGTGAGACCCAGTACTTC. As protein: CASSAGAGETQYF.

This clone was counted only a few times. This chain links TRBV30 with TRBJ1-6; 8 bases line up with TRBD1. Trimming removed 4 bases from V and 9 bases from J; junction bases left unmatched: 5. Germline assignment: CDR1 GTSNPN and CDR2 SVGIG (reference sequence). The CDR3 sequence is 13 residues long. Here the CDR3 DNA reads TGTGCCTGGAATGACAGGGGCCCTTCACCCCTCCACTTT. The encoded protein is CAWNDRGPSPLHF.

The CDR3 loop is CASSQSGGASLKLFF. The CDR3 bases are TGTGCCAGCAGCCAATCAGGGGGCGCGTCGTTAAAACTGTTTTTT. The V and J genes are TRBV16 and TRBJ1-4, with TRBD1 matching over 7 bases. Germline trimming cut 0 bases from V and 10 bases from J; bases unmatched to any gene: 8. This CDR3 spans 15 amino acids. In germline, CDR1 is KGHSY, CDR2 FQNENV.

The rearrangement joins TRBV29-1 to TRBJ2-5, with 10 positions matching TRBD2. The germline gives CDR1 SQVTM, CDR2 ANQGSEA. V dropped 5 bases and J dropped 7; count of bases not matched to a gene: 7. The CDR3 is 13 amino acids. The chain's CDR3 is CSVSGGAGGTQYF. For the CDR3, the DNA is TGCAGCGTTAGCGGGGGGGCAGGGGGGACCCAGTACTTC. Full variable domain (rest looked up from reference TRBV29-1 and TRBJ2-5): SAVISQKPSRDICQRGTSLTIQCQVDSQVTMMFWYRQQPGQSLTLIATANQGSEATYESGFVIDKFPISRPNLTFSTLTVSNMSPEDSSIYLCSVSGGAGGTQYFGPGTRLLVL.

The V gene is TRBV9, the J gene TRBJ1-2, with TRBD1 matching 8 bases. From germline, CDR1 is SGDLS and CDR2 YYNGEE. The trim removed 0 bases at V and 4 bases at J, leaving 2 bases unmatched. The CDR3 has 14 amino acids. The CDR3 DNA follows: TGTGCCAGCAGCGTAGACGGGACAGGCTATGGCTACACCTTC. This encodes CASSVDGTGYGYTF.

The chain has TRBV24-1 and TRBJ2-1; maybe TRBD2 (5 bases). Deletions cut 3 bases from V and 9 bases from J, with 14 bases between. The CDR3 runs 14 residues. Per the germline V gene, CDR1 is KGHDR and CDR2 is SFDVKD. Here the CDR3 DNA reads TGTGCCACCAGTGATCATAGCGATCGTCGTGAGCAGTTCTTC. It codes for CATSDHSDRREQFF.